This T cell receptor beta chain originates from a study of blood T cell repertoires in COVID-19 (dated by TCRdb to about 2020). General notes on the study: Collaborator samples came from the United States, Italy and Spain and covered acute and convalescent phases of COVID-19. The material from the prospective study consisted of cDNA or gDNA derived from T cells, B-cell-depleted T cells, or PBMCs. The dataset comprised deeply sampled blood TCRbeta repertoires from subjects exposed to, actively infected with, or recovered from COVID-19. The repertoires were released in a freely available public database intended as a resource for research on the immune response to SARS-CoV-2. Samples came from the ongoing ImmuneRACE study (first 160 participants) plus 1,254 subjects from 6 global collaborators. The sample metadata nearly always contained a de-identified subject ID, COVID-19 status, age in years and sex. HLA class I and class II types, where available, came from metadata supplied by the sample provider rather than from assay-based typing. Paper-wide results and their limitations: Clinical and demographic metadata were provided uncurated, with the amount varying by source and participant.

The immunoSEQ Assay, a bias-controlled multiplex PCR, was used to amplify TCRbeta CDR3 regions from genomic DNA. Per the authors' processing: Within the assay, amplification of reference gene primers was used to estimate how many nucleated cells each sample contained. Sequence reads were collapsed and filtered to measure the absolute abundance of every unique TCRbeta CDR3 rearrangement. Productive Simpson clonality was computed per sample as the square root of Simpson's diversity index over productive rearrangements. As stored in TCRdb, this immuneACCESS dataset retains in-frame rearrangements with V and J assigned. A fraction of the clones does not appear; measured against another copy, unresolved V genes explain less than half of the discrepancy, and the remainder lacks a known reason. D and trimming come from the DNA, and the V and J calls and clone size come from that table. The sample table lists about 56,000 clones, nearly 90% of them with a count of one. The ten most abundant clones make up roughly 3.2% of the sample.

The germline V gene (reference sequence) supplies CDR1 SGHNT and CDR2 YYREEE. Taken from cysteine to phenylalanine, the CDR3 has 16 residues. Only the CDR3 DNA is retained, 48 bases long and in frame from the first base. Ends trimmed: V by 0 bases, J by 1 base; bases unmatched to a gene: 7. This clone showed up just a few times. The specificity of this receptor is unknown. Qualities for individual bases were not recorded, and no much larger clone is one base off. Whole blood was collected in K2EDTA tubes by collaborating institutions according to the institutions' own protocols. For TCRbeta analysis, collaborators shipped samples in one of three forms: frozen whole blood, isolated PBMCs, or DNA extracted from either of those sample types.

The V gene is TRBV5-4 and the J gene is TRBJ2-7, with TRBD1 identical over 7 junction bases. The material sequenced was peripheral blood. The receptor was isolated from a man aged 50 to 60 with active COVID-19. At the DNA level, the sequence is TGTGCCAGCAGCTTGGGAGGGGGACAGCCGTCCTACGAGCAGTACTTC. Translated, this gives CASSLGGGQPSYEQYF.